This T cell receptor beta chain was documented in a study of blood T cell repertoires in COVID-19. Study-level background: COVID-19 samples, acute and convalescent, were from the United States, Italy and Spain. Nucleic acid was either cDNA or gDNA, and it came from T cells, B-cell-depleted T cells, or PBMCs.

As handled by the study authors: Quantification of nucleated cells was approximated via reference gene primer amplification. The protocol was immunoSEQ multiplex PCR, while the TCRdb copy is restricted to in-frame clones and leaves out a portion. V, J and clone size derive from that table, while D and trimming were established from the DNA sequence. The repertoire holds fewer than 500,000 clones, around 88% seen once, with more than 4% in the top ten. The sample consisted of peripheral blood. The receptor comes from a woman aged 25 to 39 with acute or convalescent COVID-19.

The CDR3 sequence is CASSSGEIGTQYF. DNA for the CDR3: TGTGCCAGCAGTTCCGGGGAGATCGGTACGCAGTATTTT. The J gene is TRBJ2-3, the V gene TRBV6-5; possible D gene TRBD2, 5 bases. In germline, CDR1 is MNHEY, CDR2 SVGAGI. V lost 4 bases, J lost 8 bases, and 13 bases lay in between. This CDR3 has 13 residues.